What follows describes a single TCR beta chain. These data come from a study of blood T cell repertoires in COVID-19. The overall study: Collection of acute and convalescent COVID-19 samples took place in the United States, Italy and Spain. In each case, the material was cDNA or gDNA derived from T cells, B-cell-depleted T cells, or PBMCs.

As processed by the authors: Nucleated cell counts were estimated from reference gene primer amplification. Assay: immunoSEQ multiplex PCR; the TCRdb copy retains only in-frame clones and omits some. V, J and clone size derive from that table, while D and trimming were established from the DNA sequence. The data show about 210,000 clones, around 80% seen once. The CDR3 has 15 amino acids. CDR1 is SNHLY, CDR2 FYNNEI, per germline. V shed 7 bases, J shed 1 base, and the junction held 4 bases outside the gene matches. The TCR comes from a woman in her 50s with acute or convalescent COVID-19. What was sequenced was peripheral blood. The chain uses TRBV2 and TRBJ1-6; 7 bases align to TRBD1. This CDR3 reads CASTRGESYNSPLHF. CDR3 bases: TGTGCCAGCACCAGGGGGGAATCCTATAATTCACCCCTCCACTTT.